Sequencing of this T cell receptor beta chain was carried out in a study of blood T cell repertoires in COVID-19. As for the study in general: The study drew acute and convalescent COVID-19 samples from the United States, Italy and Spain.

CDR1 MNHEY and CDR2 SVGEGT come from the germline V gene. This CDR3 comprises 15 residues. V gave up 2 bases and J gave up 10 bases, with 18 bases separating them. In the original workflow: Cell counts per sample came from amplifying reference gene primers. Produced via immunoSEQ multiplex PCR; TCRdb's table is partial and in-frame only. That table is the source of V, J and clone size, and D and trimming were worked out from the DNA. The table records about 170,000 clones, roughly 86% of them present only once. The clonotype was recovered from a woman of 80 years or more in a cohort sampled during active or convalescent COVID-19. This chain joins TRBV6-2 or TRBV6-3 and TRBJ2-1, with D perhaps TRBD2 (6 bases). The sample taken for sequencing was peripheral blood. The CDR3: CASSYGGLPLIEQFF. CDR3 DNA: TGTGCCAGCAGTTACGGGGGACTTCCATTAATCGAGCAGTTCTTC.